This T cell receptor beta chain is drawn from a study of T-cell memory formation after mild COVID-19. This clonotype was observed a handful of times. As yet, its antigen is unknown. Constant-segment primers were used for 5'RACE, and the resulting TCR alpha and TCR beta cDNA libraries carried sample barcodes and UMIs. From the 5' RACE reads, TCRdb called clonotypes with MiXCR, one entry per CDR3 protein. Here the sample spans around 340,000 distinct CDR3 sequences, approximately 16% being singletons. The CDR3 covers 15 residues. V was shortened by 1 base and J by 7 bases, with 14 bases between the two germline ends. The V gene's germline CDR1 is SGHRS and CDR2 YFSETQ. Study-wide findings and caveats: Memory sampled before infection contained some responding clones, suggesting cross-reactive memory joined.

The J gene is TRBJ1-4, the V gene TRBV5-1; D may be TRBD1 (6 bases). The sequence derives from a man aged 18 to 30 who had mild COVID-19 (a few samples of this study predate the infection). Cell type and time point are not known. Material: PBMCs or a T cell subset sorted from them (not recorded which). CDR3 sequence reads: CASSLSTGSPEKLFF. The CDR3, as DNA: TGCGCCAGCAGCTTGTCCACAGGGTCTCCTGAAAAACTGTTTTTT. The entire variable domain, with the rest obtained from reference TRBV5-1 and TRBJ1-4, is as follows: KAGVTQTPRYLIKTRGQQVTLSCSPISGHRSVSWYQQTPGQGLQFLFEYFSETQRNKGNFPGRFSGRQFSNSRSEMNVSTLELGDSALYLCASSLSTGSPEKLFFGSGTQLSVL.